The next 21 T cell receptor beta chains were all read from a single sample in a study of blood T cell repertoires in COVID-19. Produced via immunoSEQ multiplex PCR; TCRdb's table is partial and in-frame only. The sample consists of 100,000 to 150,000 clones, about 86% of them appearing once. The sample comprised PBMCs or T cells enriched from blood (not recorded which). All receptors derive from a woman in her forties or fifties who had recovered from COVID-19.

A few counts support this clone. The genes are TRBV19 and TRBJ1-2; 10 bases match TRBD1. The length of the CDR3 is 18 residues. The junction had 14 bases not matched to a gene; V was cut back by 3 bases and J by 4 bases. The germline V gene has CDR1 LNHDA and CDR2 SQIVND (reference sequence). CDR3 amino acids: CASSISPFQGQGTYGYTF. CDR3 nucleotide sequence: TGTGCCAGTAGTATTTCCCCCTTCCAGGGACAGGGGACCTATGGCTACACCTTC.

This CDR3 reads CASSFYGGPQETQYF. In DNA, the CDR3 is TGTGCCAGCAGCTTCTACGGCGGGCCCCAAGAGACCCAGTACTTC. The gene calls are TRBV7-2 and TRBJ2-5, with D possibly matching TRBD2 (5 bases). The CDR3 runs 15 residues. The V gene's germline CDR1 is SGHTA and CDR2 FQGNSA. V was clipped by 3 bases and J by 1 base, with 12 bases between them. The whole variable domain, remainder taken from reference TRBV7-2 and TRBJ2-5, is GAGVSQSPSNKVTEKGKDVELRCDPISGHTALYWYRQSLGQGLEFLIYFQGNSAPDKSGLPSDRFSAERTGGSVSTLTIQRTQQEDSAVYLCASSFYGGPQETQYFGPGTRLLVL.

The genes are TRBV19 and TRBJ2-2; 7 nucleotides line up with TRBD2. Losses at the gene ends were 7 bases for V and 4 bases for J; bases not matched to a gene: 12. Per germline, CDR1 LNHDA and CDR2 SQIVND (reference sequence). The CDR3 is made up of 16 amino acids. The CDR3 reads CASIPGEGRRTGELFF. The CDR3 nucleotides are TGTGCCAGTATTCCCGGGGAGGGTCGGCGCACCGGGGAGCTGTTTTTT.

The chain has TRBV20-1 and TRBJ1-1; no clear D gene. CDR1 is DFQATT and CDR2 is SNEGSKA in the germline V gene (reference sequence). Trimming cost V 1 base and J 5 bases, with 5 bases left between them. The CDR3 sequence is 11 residues long. CDR3 in amino acids: CSARVRTEAFF. CDR3 DNA sequence: TGCAGTGCTAGAGTCAGAACTGAAGCTTTCTTT.

This chain links TRBV11-2 with TRBJ1-2, with a tentative D call TRBD1 (5 bases). The CDR3 loop spans 14 amino acids. The germline V and J ends were trimmed by 6 bases and 2 bases, with 13 bases remaining between them. Germline V gene lookup returns CDR1 SGHAT and CDR2 FQNNGV. CDR3 bases: TGTGCCAGCAGACTGTTGGCAGGGAACTATGGCTACACCTTC. This sequence encodes CASRLLAGNYGYTF.

This rearrangement joins TRBV19 to TRBJ1-2, with 8 nucleotides matching TRBD1. Germline trimming cut 3 bases from V and 6 bases from J; bases unmatched to any gene: 3. Germline V CDR1 and CDR2: LNHDA, SQIVND (reference sequence). The CDR3 has 13 residues. CDR3 in amino acids: CASSIAGGHGYTF. CDR3 nucleotides: TGTGCCAGTAGTATCGCAGGGGGCCATGGCTACACCTTC. The full variable domain, completed using reference TRBV19 and TRBJ1-2, is DGGITQSPKYLFRKEGQNVTLSCEQNLNHDAMYWYRQDPGQGLRLIYYSQIVNDFQKGDIAEGYSVSREKKESFPLTVTSAQKNPTAFYLCASSIAGGHGYTFGSGTRLTVV.

The V and J genes are TRBV27 and TRBJ1-2; possible D gene TRBD1, 5 bases. Germline loops: CDR1 MNHEY, CDR2 SMNVEV (reference sequence). The CDR3 has 15 amino acids. Between the trimmed V and J ends, which lost 3 bases and 1 base, there was a span of 12 bases. The CDR3 DNA reads as TGTGCCAGCAGTTTGATACAGGACCGTAACTATGGCTACACCTTC. This codes for CASSLIQDRNYGYTF.

The chain uses TRBV25-1 and TRBJ2-2, with a tentative D call TRBD2 (5 bases). Per germline, CDR1 MGHDK and CDR2 SYGVNS. V was trimmed by 4 bases and J by 0 bases, leaving 12 bases between them. This CDR3 is built from 16 residues. CDR3 in amino acids: CASSVKVGANTGELFF. DNA for the CDR3: TGTGCCAGCAGTGTAAAGGTCGGGGCGAACACCGGGGAGCTGTTTTTT.

The V gene is TRBV5-5, the J gene TRBJ2-5; 8 bases map to TRBD1. Looked up from germline, CDR1 is SGHKS and CDR2 is YYEKEE (reference sequence). The CDR3 is 15 residues long. Germline trimming cut 3 bases from V and 1 base from J; bases unmatched to any gene: 5. The CDR3 bases are TGTGCCAGCAGCTCCACGGACAGGGTCCAAGAGACCCAGTACTTC. This sequence encodes CASSSTDRVQETQYF.

This clone was detected once. The V gene is TRBV7-9, the J gene TRBJ2-7, with D unresolved. Trimming shortened V by 2 bases and J by 5 bases, and 7 bases separated the two germline ends. CDR1 and CDR2 (germline): SEHNR, FQNEAQ (reference sequence). The CDR3 runs to 12 residues. The CDR3 coding sequence is TGTGCCAGCAGCTTAAGAGAGAACGAGCAGTACTTC. Residues: CASSLRENEQYF.

The chain combines TRBV7-2 with TRBJ1-3; a weak D match, TRBD1 (5 bases). Per germline, CDR1 SGHTA and CDR2 FQGNSA. This CDR3 has 15 amino acids. Trimming stripped 1 base from V and 3 bases from J, with 10 bases between. The CDR3 loop is CASSLGRVVGNTIYF. The CDR3 DNA follows: TGTGCCAGCAGCTTAGGCAGGGTAGTTGGAAACACCATATATTTT.

This clone was seen only once. The CDR3 nucleotides are TGCGCCAGCAGCTCCACGACTAGCGGGACTAACAATGAGCAGTTCTTC. This sequence encodes CASSSTTSGTNNEQFF. The genes are TRBV5-1 and TRBJ2-1; 11 bases are a match to TRBD2. CDR3 length equals 16 residues. Germline V gene lookup returns CDR1 SGHRS and CDR2 YFSETQ. Unmatched junction bases numbered 7, after V lost 3 bases and J lost 5 bases.

This clone was detected only a few times. The V gene is TRBV12-3 or TRBV12-4, the J gene TRBJ2-2; TRBD1 is a possible D gene (6 bases). The CDR3 covers 12 residues. The V and J ends lost 4 bases and 6 bases respectively, with 6 bases between them. The CDR3 sequence is CASSYRAGELFF. The CDR3 DNA reads as TGTGCCAGCAGTTACAGGGCCGGGGAGCTGTTTTTT.

The chain uses TRBV6-5 and TRBJ1-3, with D uncertain. This CDR3 is 16 amino acids long. CDR1 and CDR2 from the germline V gene are MNHEY and SVGAGI. The V end lost 0 bases, the J end lost 4 bases, and 13 bases lay between the germline ends. The CDR3 loop reads CASSYSSGLAGNTIYF. Here the CDR3 DNA reads TGTGCCAGCAGTTACTCAAGCGGGCTTGCAGGAAACACCATATATTTT.

V usage is TRBV27 and J usage is TRBJ1-2; 7 bases line up with TRBD1. Germline V gene data show CDR1 as MNHEY and CDR2 as SMNVEV (reference sequence). V was clipped by 0 bases and J by 13 bases; unmatched bases: 5. This CDR3 contains 12 residues. CDR3 nucleotides: TGTGCCAGCAGTTTATCAGGGGGCGCGGTCACCTTC. Protein: CASSLSGGAVTF.

The chain combines TRBV9 with TRBJ1-6; the D is unclear. Germline-derived CDR1 and CDR2 are SGDLS and YYNGEE. The ends were cut back, 0 bases at V and 9 bases at J, with 16 bases in the middle. This CDR3 has 16 residues. The CDR3 nucleotides read TGTGCCAGCAGCGTAGCTGAGTTCCTGAGTGGTTCACCCCTCCACTTT. Amino acid sequence: CASSVAEFLSGSPLHF.

The chain uses TRBV28 and TRBJ1-2; 9 bases line up with TRBD1. V lost 6 bases and J lost 8; bases outside the gene matches: 7. Looked up from germline, CDR1 is MDHEN and CDR2 is SYDVKM. The CDR3 length is 13 residues. The CDR3 DNA sequence: TGTGCCAGCAGCCGCACAGGGGGCGGGGGCTACACCTTC. Its translation is CASSRTGGGGYTF.

This clone has only one observation. The chain recombines TRBV5-1 with TRBJ1-4, with 7 bases aligning to TRBD1. With V trimmed by 0 bases and J by 8 bases, 10 bases remained unmatched. The CDR3 spans 16 residues. The germline V gene has CDR1 SGHRS and CDR2 YFSETQ. CDR3 sequence (DNA): TGCGCCAGCAGCTTGGGTTACGGGACAGAGGGGGAAAAACTGTTTTTT. Its protein product is CASSLGYGTEGEKLFF.

The rearrangement uses TRBV4-1 and TRBJ2-2, with 8 positions matching TRBD2. The junction had 9 bases not matched to a gene; V was cut back by 1 base and J by 2 bases. Germline lookup yields CDR1 MGHRA and CDR2 YSYEKL. CDR3 length: 18 amino acids. CDR3: CASSQGLSGGENTGELFF. Here the CDR3 DNA reads TGCGCCAGCAGCCAAGGACTAAGCGGGGGCGAAAACACCGGGGAGCTGTTTTTT.

This sequence joins TRBV7-9 and TRBJ1-2; 10 bases map to TRBD1. Germline trimming cut 5 bases from V and 6 bases from J; bases unmatched to any gene: 6. The germline V gene has CDR1 SEHNR and CDR2 FQNEAQ (reference sequence). The CDR3 has 14 amino acids. CDR3 sequence reads: CASSSSGTGDGYTF. The CDR3 nucleotides read TGTGCCAGCAGCAGTTCGGGGACAGGGGATGGCTACACCTTC.

The chain joins TRBV10-1 to TRBJ1-1; 11 nucleotides line up with TRBD1. The CDR3 has 13 amino acids. Unmatched junction bases numbered 1, after V lost 6 bases and J lost 4 bases. Germline V gene lookup returns CDR1 WNHNN and CDR2 SYGVQD (reference sequence). CDR3 coding DNA: TGCGCCAGCAGCGGGACAGGGGGCACTGAAGCTTTCTTT. This translates into CASSGTGGTEAFF.